Only one count was recorded for the clone carrying this TCR beta chain. Antigen: not known. Just one base apart from a much larger clone, this may be a read error. Arm-PCR of CDR3 regions with iRepertoire HTBI primers generated TCR beta libraries. TCRdb itself ran the multiplex PCR reads through MiXCR, one entry per CDR3 protein. The sample records fewer than 400,000 distinct CDR3 sequences, around 20% being singletons. The data derive from a study of regulatory T cells in long-lasting Graves disease. Across the whole study: Patients met the persistent Graves' disease definition after over 5 years of antithyroid drugs with positive TSH receptor antibodies. Study conclusions and caveats: What was studied was peripheral blood only, and not thyroid tissue.

Noted time point: persistent/refractory GD, antithyroid drugs over 5 years with positive TRAb. There was RNA extracted from PBMCs, and the TCR library was made from it. Diagnosing Graves' disease relied on the American Thyroid Association guidelines. This TCR derives from a female donor with Graves disease. The starting material was peripheral blood mononuclear cells (PBMCs), obtained when the disease was refractory, from a patient treated with antithyroid drugs.

CDR3 region: CASQGPRTSGTEQYF. DNA for the CDR3: TGTGCCAGCCAAGGTCCCCGGACTAGCGGGACTGAGCAGTACTTC. The chain employs TRBV6-2 or TRBV6-3 and TRBJ2-7; TRBD2 aligns across 12 bases. The CDR3 covers 15 residues. V shed 8 bases and J 7 bases; nucleotides not matched to a gene: 12. The germline V gene has CDR1 MNHEY and CDR2 SVGEGT.